The 11 T cell receptor beta chains below all came from one sample that was sequenced in a study of T cells in Graves' hyperthyroidism and ophthalmopathy. TCR beta CDR3 regions were amplified from RNA. First-round RT-PCR targeting the TCR CDR3 was performed with the HTBI primer set. TCRdb reprocessed the multiplex PCR reads with MiXCR, giving one entry per CDR3 protein. The table shows some 690,000 distinct CDR3 sequences, with 15% to 20% occurring only once. The material sequenced was blood. The source of these receptors is a man aged 50 or older with Graves' hyperthyroidism.

There are a few counts of this clonotype. This rearrangement joins TRBV12-3 or TRBV12-4 to TRBJ1-1, with TRBD1 matching over 11 bases. This CDR3 has 15 residues. V was clipped by 6 bases and J by 4 bases; unmatched bases: 7. The CDR3 region is CASRTTGTGGTEAFF. Here the CDR3 DNA reads TGTGCCAGCAGAACTACCGGGACAGGGGGCACTGAAGCTTTCTTT.

This clonotype has just a few counts. The J gene is TRBJ2-7, the V gene TRBV19; TRBD2 agrees at 12 bases. The V and J ends lost 4 bases and 2 bases, in that order; junction bases with no gene match: 3. Germline V gene lookup returns CDR1 LNHDA and CDR2 SQIVND (reference sequence). CDR3 size: 15 residues. The CDR3 DNA sequence: TGTGCCAGTAGTACCTCTAGCGGGAGGGCCTACGAGCAGTACTTC. Its protein product is CASSTSSGRAYEQYF.

The chain has TRBV9 and TRBJ1-2, with 7 bases identical to TRBD1. Germline V gene data show CDR1 as SGDLS and CDR2 as YYNGEE. V gave up 0 bases and J gave up 3 bases; unmatched junction bases: 8. This CDR3 contains 16 residues. CDR3: CASSVAPTDRDYGYTF. CDR3 in DNA: TGTGCCAGCAGCGTAGCCCCCACAGACAGGGACTATGGCTACACCTTC.

The V and J genes are TRBV5-6 and TRBJ2-7; D is tentatively TRBD1 or TRBD2 (5 bases each). CDR3 length: 13 residues. Trimming cost V 6 bases and J 8 bases, with 18 bases left between them. Looked up from germline, CDR1 is SGHDT and CDR2 is YYEEEE. The CDR3 nucleotides are TGTGCCAGCAACAGACGGACGGGGCCAAAGCAGTACTTC. Translating gives CASNRRTGPKQYF. Combining the CDR3 with reference TRBV5-6 and TRBJ2-7 gives the whole variable domain DAGVTQSPTHLIKTRGQQVTLRCSPKSGHDTVSWYQQALGQGPQFIFQYYEEEERQRGNFPDRFSGHQFPNYSSELNVNALLLGDSALYLCASNRRTGPKQYFGPGTRLTVT.

This clonotype was counted only a few times. The chain joins TRBV5-5 to TRBJ2-1, with 8 positions matching TRBD2. V dropped 4 bases and J dropped 6; count of bases not matched to a gene: 15. Germline V gene data show CDR1 as SGHKS and CDR2 as YYEKEE (reference sequence). The CDR3 runs to 17 residues. The CDR3 spells CASSDPGEREIFNEQFF. The CDR3 DNA reads TGTGCCAGCAGCGACCCTGGGGAGCGGGAGATATTCAATGAGCAGTTCTTC.

CDR3 protein: CASSLGGLAGVGEQYF. The CDR3 coding sequence is TGTGCCAGCAGTTTAGGGGGACTAGCGGGAGTTGGTGAGCAGTACTTC. The V call is TRBV28, the J call TRBJ2-7; 14 nucleotides align to TRBD2. The J segment lost 7 bases and the V segment lost 2 bases, leaving 7 bases of the junction unmatched. Germline V gene sequence: CDR1 MDHEN, CDR2 SYDVKM. This CDR3 has 16 residues.

V is TRBV4-3 and J is TRBJ1-3; 8 bases map to TRBD1. Germline V gene data show CDR1 as LGHNA and CDR2 as YSLEER. The CDR3 totals 15 residues. The ends lost 5 bases at V and 3 bases at J; junction bases unmatched: 6. CDR3 amino acids: CASSYGQGHGNTIYF. Here the CDR3 DNA reads TGCGCCAGCAGCTATGGACAGGGACATGGAAACACCATATATTTT.

This chain uses TRBV7-2 with TRBJ1-4, with D hard to call. This CDR3 comprises 15 residues. Trimming shortened V by 4 bases and J by 3 bases, and 12 bases separated the two germline ends. Germline assignment: CDR1 SGHTA and CDR2 FQGNSA. CDR3 amino acids: CASSSQRTPNEKLFF. CDR3 nucleotide sequence: TGTGCCAGCAGCTCCCAGCGTACACCTAATGAAAAACTGTTTTTT.

The chain couples TRBV3-1 to TRBJ2-7; 11 bases map to TRBD2. CDR1 is LGHDT, CDR2 YNNKEL, per germline (reference sequence). There are 16 residues in the CDR3. J lost 6 bases, V lost 2 bases, and 9 bases had no gene match. The DNA of the CDR3 is TGTGCCAGCAGCCAACCCGGGACTAGCGGACGCTCCGAGCAGTACTTC. This encodes CASSQPGTSGRSEQYF.

This clonotype was seen ten or more times. The J gene is TRBJ2-7, the V gene TRBV11-2; a weak D match, TRBD1 (5 bases). The V and J ends lost 7 bases and 4 bases respectively, with 14 bases between them. This CDR3 is 13 amino acids long. Germline-derived CDR1 and CDR2 are SGHAT and FQNNGV. The CDR3 is CASTPDRTYEQYF. CDR3 bases: TGTGCCAGCACCCCTGACAGAACGTACGAGCAGTACTTC. The whole variable domain, filled in from reference TRBV11-2 and TRBJ2-7, reads EAGVAQSPRYKIIEKRQSVAFWCNPISGHATLYWYQQILGQGPKLLIQFQNNGVVDDSQLPKDRFSAERLKGVDSTLKIQPAKLEDSAVYLCASTPDRTYEQYFGPGTRLTVT.

The chain has TRBV15 and TRBJ2-1; D remains unclear. This CDR3 contains 15 residues. The V gene's germline CDR1 is LNHNV and CDR2 YYDKDF (reference sequence). The V gene lost 1 base and the J gene lost 0 bases, with 7 bases spanning the gap. The CDR3 protein is CATSRGASSYNEQFF. The DNA for the CDR3 is TGTGCCACCAGCAGAGGTGCGAGCTCCTACAATGAGCAGTTCTTC.